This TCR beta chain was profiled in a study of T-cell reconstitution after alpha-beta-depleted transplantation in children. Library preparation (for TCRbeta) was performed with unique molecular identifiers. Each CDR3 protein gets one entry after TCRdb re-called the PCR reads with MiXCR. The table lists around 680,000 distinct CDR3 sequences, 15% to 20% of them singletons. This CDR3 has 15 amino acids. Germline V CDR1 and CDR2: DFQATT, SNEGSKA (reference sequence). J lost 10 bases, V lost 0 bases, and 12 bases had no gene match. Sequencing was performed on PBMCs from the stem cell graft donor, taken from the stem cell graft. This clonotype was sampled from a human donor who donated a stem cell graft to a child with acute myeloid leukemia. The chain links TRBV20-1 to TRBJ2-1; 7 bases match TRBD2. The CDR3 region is CSARDSRGTLREQFF. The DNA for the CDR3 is TGCAGTGCTAGAGATTCGCGGGGGACCCTAAGGGAGCAGTTCTTC.